A single sample is the source of the 21 T cell receptor beta chains below, sequenced in a study of blood T cell repertoires in COVID-19 (dated by TCRdb to about 2020). The library was made by the immunoSEQ multiplex PCR assay. TCRdb took over this immuneACCESS table, retaining in-frame rearrangements with V and J assigned. Such tables are incomplete; in checked studies, under half of the missing clones stem from an unresolved V gene, and the remainder is unexplained. Here the sample has roughly 40,000 clones; approximately 80% occur a single time. The leading ten clones occupy under 9.5% of the sample. Material for sequencing was peripheral blood. These receptors originate from a man between 65 and 79 years old with active or convalescent COVID-19.

This clone occurred a few times. The chain uses TRBV12-5 and TRBJ1-2; D unclear. CDR1 and CDR2 (germline): LGHNT, FRNRAP. The CDR3 spans 11 residues. Trimming shortened V by 5 bases and J by 8 bases, and 9 bases separated the two germline ends. CDR3 residues: CASGPGGGYTF. The CDR3 nucleotides are TGTGCTAGTGGTCCGGGTGGCGGCTACACCTTC.

The chain carries TRBV10-3 and TRBJ2-1; 7 nucleotides line up with TRBD2. This CDR3 contains 14 residues. Germline lookup yields CDR1 ENHRY and CDR2 SYGVKD. Germline trimming cut 3 bases from V and 8 bases from J; bases unmatched to any gene: 7. Here the CDR3 reads CAISDFSGRDEQFF. CDR3 nucleotide sequence: TGTGCCATCAGTGATTTCTCAGGGAGGGATGAGCAGTTCTTC.

The chain has TRBV5-1 and TRBJ2-7; 11 bases agree with TRBD1. The junction had 6 bases not matched to a gene; V was cut back by 3 bases and J by 7 bases. The CDR3 contains 14 residues. Germline V gives CDR1 SGHRS, CDR2 YFSETQ. CDR3 region: CASSWTGGKGEQYF. Here the CDR3 DNA reads TGCGCCAGCAGCTGGACAGGGGGCAAAGGGGAGCAGTACTTC.

This chain joins TRBV5-4 and TRBJ2-7; D might be TRBD2 (6 bases). V lost 4 bases and J lost 6, with 14 bases in between. CDR1 is SGHNT and CDR2 is YYREEE in the germline V gene (reference sequence). CDR3 size: 13 residues. CDR3 sequence reads: CASSIGRTIEQYF. The CDR3 coding sequence is TGTGCCAGCAGCATCGGACGGACTATCGAGCAGTACTTC.

The chain is built from TRBV28 and TRBJ2-2, with D unclear. The CDR3 spans 15 residues. Trimming removed 4 bases from V and 2 bases from J, with 11 bases in between. CDR1 and CDR2 from the germline V gene are MDHEN and SYDVKM. The DNA of the CDR3 is TGTGCCAGCAGTTACCAGGCGTTAAACACCGGGGAGCTGTTTTTT. Amino acid sequence: CASSYQALNTGELFF.

The chain couples TRBV29-1 to TRBJ2-3; 10 bases map to TRBD2. There are 14 residues in the CDR3. Losses at the gene ends were 2 bases for V and 10 bases for J; bases not matched to a gene: 9. CDR1 and CDR2 from the germline V gene are SQVTM and ANQGSEA. For the CDR3, the DNA is TGCAGCGTTGAACTAGCGGGGGCCTTAGGCGCGCAGTATTTT. It translates to CSVELAGALGAQYF.

Judged by abundance, this clone is medium-sized. An end of the junction does not agree with germline; a read error may underlie this. This rearrangement joins TRBV7-7 to TRBJ2-7; 11 bases align to TRBD2. Per the germline V gene, CDR1 is SSHAT and CDR2 is FNYEAQ (reference sequence). The CDR3 has 15 residues. CDR3 sequence: CASSLGSGGAYEQYF. CDR3 in DNA: TGTGCTAGCAGCTTAGGTAGCGGGGGGGCCTACGAGCAGTACTTC.

This rearrangement joins TRBV9 to TRBJ1-1; 7 bases map to TRBD1. Trimming at V came to 0 bases and at J to 0 bases, leaving 2 bases not matched to a gene. Germline V gene sequence: CDR1 SGDLS, CDR2 YYNGEE. The CDR3 covers 15 residues. The CDR3 DNA reads as TGTGCCAGCAGCGTAGGAGGGGGCCTGAACACTGAAGCTTTCTTT. Protein sequence: CASSVGGGLNTEAFF.

This rearrangement joins TRBV5-1 to TRBJ2-1; D is possibly TRBD2 (6 bases). The germline V and J ends were trimmed by 0 bases and 10 bases, with 26 bases remaining between them. The CDR3 consists of 18 residues. Germline CDR1 reads SGHRS; CDR2 reads YFSETQ. In DNA form, the CDR3 reads TGCGCCAGCAGCTTGGCACCCCTAGCGACGGGAGCTTTCCGGGAGCAGTTCTTC. Translation: CASSLAPLATGAFREQFF.

The chain has TRBV5-1 and TRBJ2-2; 8 bases are a match to TRBD2. There are 15 residues in the CDR3. In germline, CDR1 is SGHRS, CDR2 YFSETQ. J lost 6 bases, V lost 4 bases, and 8 bases had no gene match. In DNA, the CDR3 is TGCGCCAGCAGCCTGGCAAGCGGGGGATCCGGGGAGCTGTTTTTT. Its protein product is CASSLASGGSGELFF.

The chain employs TRBV6-6 and TRBJ2-5; D possibly corresponds to TRBD2 (6 bases). V dropped 6 bases and J dropped 3 bases, with 17 bases sitting between them. CDR3 length: 15 residues. Germline lookup yields CDR1 MNHNY and CDR2 SVGAGI (reference sequence). CDR3 in DNA: TGTGCCAGCAGGAACCCGGGAGTGTTAAAAGAGACCCAGTACTTC. It yields the protein CASRNPGVLKETQYF.

This chain links TRBV11-3 with TRBJ1-3; 9 bases are shared with TRBD1. The CDR3 contains 15 residues. The V segment lost 2 bases and the J segment 4 bases; nucleotides outside the gene matches: 3. Germline V gives CDR1 SGHNT, CDR2 YENEEA. The CDR3 bases are TGTGCCAGCAGCTTACTCGGACAGGGGGGAAACACCATATATTTT. Translation gives CASSLLGQGGNTIYF.

The CDR3 DNA reads as TGTGCCAGCAGCGTAGAGGCGGCCGTCGGTGGGTCACCCCTCCACTTT. Residues: CASSVEAAVGGSPLHF. The chain uses TRBV9 and TRBJ1-6; D not resolved. Germline lookup yields CDR1 SGDLS and CDR2 YYNGEE. This CDR3 region has 16 residues. Deletions cut 0 bases from V and 10 bases from J, with 17 bases between.

The sample holds one count of this clone. The chain carries TRBV7-6 and TRBJ2-7; TRBD1 aligns across 7 bases. The CDR3 has 14 amino acids. Per germline, CDR1 SGHVS and CDR2 FNYEAQ. With V trimmed by 1 base and J by 5 bases, 5 bases remained unmatched. CDR3 sequence: CASSLGTGSNEQYF. The DNA of the CDR3 is TGTGCCAGCAGCTTAGGGACAGGCTCAAACGAGCAGTACTTC.

Only a few counts were recorded for this clone. The gene calls are TRBV2 and TRBJ2-7; possibly TRBD1 for D (5 bases). CDR3 length: 13 residues. CDR1 SNHLY and CDR2 FYNNEI come from the germline V gene. The V end lost 7 bases, the J end lost 3 bases, and 13 bases lay between the germline ends. This chain's CDR3 is CASKQGHSYEQYF. CDR3 sequence (DNA): TGTGCCAGCAAACAAGGACACAGCTACGAGCAGTACTTC.

This clone has just a few counts. CDR3 protein: CASTITPGNTGELFF. The DNA of the CDR3 is TGTGCCAGCACCATTACGCCGGGGAACACCGGGGAGCTGTTTTTT. The chain links TRBV9 to TRBJ2-2, with no clear D. V lost 6 bases to trimming and J lost 1 base, with 13 bases between them. The length of the CDR3 is 15 residues. Germline V gene sequence: CDR1 SGDLS, CDR2 YYNGEE.

The chain couples TRBV6-6 to TRBJ2-2; 7 bases map to TRBD2. V shed 8 bases, J shed 4 bases, and the junction held 13 bases outside the gene matches. Germline CDR1 MNHNY, CDR2 SVGAGI (reference sequence). The CDR3 sequence is 16 residues long. CDR3 DNA sequence: TGTGCCAGCGTCAGATCTAGGGGCGGGGGCACCGGGGAGCTGTTTTTT. Translated: CASVRSRGGGTGELFF.

The chain uses TRBV2 and TRBJ1-2; D possibly corresponds to TRBD1 (6 bases). V lost 3 bases to trimming and J lost 6 bases, with 14 bases between them. This CDR3 is built from 14 residues. Germline loops: CDR1 SNHLY, CDR2 FYNNEI. DNA for the CDR3: TGTGCCAGCAGTGATCCCTTCAGGGGCAATGGCTACACCTTC. As protein: CASSDPFRGNGYTF.

This sequence joins TRBV4-1 and TRBJ2-5; a possible D gene is TRBD2 (5 bases). V lost 0 bases and J 5 bases, leaving 13 bases between the germline ends. The CDR3 is 15 residues long. Germline V gives CDR1 MGHRA, CDR2 YSYEKL. The CDR3 DNA is TGCGCCAGCAGCCAAGAAGGAGGAGACGCGGAGACCCAGTACTTC. This encodes CASSQEGGDAETQYF.

This rearrangement joins TRBV6-1 to TRBJ1-5; 8 bases are a match to TRBD1. The CDR3 is 15 amino acids. With 3 bases clipped from V and 9 bases from J, the junction kept 10 bases outside the gene matches. Germline CDR1 and CDR2: MNHNS and SASEGT. The CDR3 DNA reads TGTGCCAGCAGTGAGACGGACAGGGCATATGGGCCCCAGCATTTT. Residues: CASSETDRAYGPQHF.

This clone was seen only a few times. This chain connects TRBV6-2 or TRBV6-3 to TRBJ1-5; TRBD1 might be the D (6 bases). This CDR3 is 15 amino acids long. The germline gives CDR1 MNHEY, CDR2 SVGEGT. Trimming removed 2 bases from V and 7 bases from J, with 15 bases in between. The CDR3 nucleotides are TGTGCCAGCAGTTACAATCAGGGGCTCGGCCAGCCCCAGCATTTT. This translates into CASSYNQGLGQPQHF.